These 5 T cell receptor beta chains were all obtained from the same sample, sequenced in a study of response to subunit inactivated influenza vaccine. In TCRdb, the RT-PCR reads were re-called with MiXCR into one record per CDR3 protein. Of about 520,000 distinct CDR3 sequences listed, 7.2% are singletons. Sample: PBMCs from blood, taken roughly 24 months after vaccination. Receptors were obtained from a man in his fifties or sixties who received an inactivated influenza vaccine.

This chain joins TRBV5-1 and TRBJ1-4; D call uncertain. Trimming cost V 4 bases and J 6 bases, with 10 bases left between them. This CDR3 comprises 13 residues. From germline, CDR1 is SGHRS and CDR2 YFSETQ. Here the CDR3 DNA reads TGCGCCAGCAGCCTTGTGCCGGATGAAAAACTGTTTTTT. Protein sequence: CASSLVPDEKLFF.

The chain uses TRBV3-1 and TRBJ2-5; D is undetermined. The V end was cut by 0 bases, the J end by 2 bases, with 10 bases between. The CDR3 runs 15 residues. Germline CDR1 LGHDT, CDR2 YNNKEL (reference sequence). CDR3 DNA sequence: TGTGCCAGCAGCCAAGATTTCACGATACAAGAGACCCAGTACTTC. Translation gives CASSQDFTIQETQYF.

This clonotype showed up many times. The chain couples TRBV5-6 to TRBJ1-6; TRBD1 agrees at 7 bases. Germline CDR1 reads SGHDT; CDR2 reads YYEEEE. After removal of 0 bases from V and 8 bases from J, the junction contained 17 bases not matched to a gene. This CDR3 spans 19 amino acids. The CDR3: CASSLEPAFRQGGDSPLHF. The CDR3 DNA reads TGTGCCAGCAGCTTGGAGCCTGCCTTTCGACAGGGTGGGGATTCACCCCTCCACTTT.

The chain links TRBV4-3 to TRBJ2-7; either TRBD1 or TRBD2 may supply D (5 bases each). This CDR3 is 14 amino acids long. CDR1 is LGHNA, CDR2 YSLEER, per germline. Between the trimmed V and J ends, which lost 4 bases and 2 bases, there was a span of 12 bases. The CDR3 DNA reads as TGCGCCAGCAGCCGTGCAGTGGGACCCTACGAGCAGTACTTC. Its translation: CASSRAVGPYEQYF.

This clonotype came up a few times. CDR3 sequence (DNA): TGTGCCAGCAGCCAAGCACGGCCCGAGAATAATTCACCCCTCCACTTT. As protein: CASSQARPENNSPLHF. The J gene is TRBJ1-6, the V gene TRBV14; D call uncertain. The CDR3 covers 16 residues. The germline gives CDR1 SGHDN, CDR2 FVKESK. Trimming took off 1 base at V and 5 bases at J, with 12 bases between the two ends.